This T cell receptor (beta chain) was profiled in a study of CD8 T cells in Susac syndrome. Only one count was recorded for this clonotype. Sequencing of TCR beta, carried out with a high-throughput approach, was applied to CD8+ and CD4+ T cells from the blood. Stable or active relapsing-remitting multiple sclerosis, untreated and meeting revised McDonald criteria, defined the controls. Negative isolation was applied to CD8+ and CD4+ T cells, and FACS enrichment was applied to TEMRA cells. Per germline, CDR1 LNHDA and CDR2 SQIVND (reference sequence). CDR3 length: 13 residues. The V gene end was trimmed by 6 bases and the J gene end by 4 bases; junction bases not matched to a gene: 5. Reverse transcription of about 0.5 to 1 ug RNA was carried out with random hexamers. A multiplex approach, immunoSEQ multiplex PCR, amplified TCR beta CDR3 across 54 Vbeta and 13 Jbeta. Each CDR3 protein gets one entry after TCRdb re-called the immunoSEQ multiplex PCR reads with MiXCR. Of about 80,000 distinct CDR3 sequences listed, about 91% are singletons.

The sequencing sample was made of CD8+ T cells from PBMCs. This rearrangement joins TRBV19 to TRBJ1-1; 7 bases are a match to TRBD1. The sequence was obtained from a human donor with multiple sclerosis. The CDR3 coding sequence is TGTGCCAGTAGGGTGAGGGGGCCCACTGAAGCTTTCTTT. Translation: CASRVRGPTEAFF.